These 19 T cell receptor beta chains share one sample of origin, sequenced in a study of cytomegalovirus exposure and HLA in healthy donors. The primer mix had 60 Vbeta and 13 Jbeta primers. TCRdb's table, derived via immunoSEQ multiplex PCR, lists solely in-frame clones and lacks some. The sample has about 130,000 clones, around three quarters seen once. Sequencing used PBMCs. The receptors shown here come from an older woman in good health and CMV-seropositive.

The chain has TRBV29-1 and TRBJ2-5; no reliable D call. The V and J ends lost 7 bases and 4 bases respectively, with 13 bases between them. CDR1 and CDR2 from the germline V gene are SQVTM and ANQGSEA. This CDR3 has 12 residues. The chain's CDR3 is CSAPSAGETQYF. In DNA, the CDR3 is TGCAGCGCCCCCTCGGCAGGAGAGACCCAGTACTTC.

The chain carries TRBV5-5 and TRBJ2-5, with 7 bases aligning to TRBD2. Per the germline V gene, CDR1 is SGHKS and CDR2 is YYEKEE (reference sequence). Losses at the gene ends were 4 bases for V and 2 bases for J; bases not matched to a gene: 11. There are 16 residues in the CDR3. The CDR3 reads CASSPSGREHQETQYF. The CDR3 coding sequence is TGTGCCAGCAGCCCCTCCGGGCGGGAGCATCAAGAGACCCAGTACTTC. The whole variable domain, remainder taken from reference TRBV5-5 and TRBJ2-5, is DAGVTQSPTHLIKTRGQQVTLRCSPISGHKSVSWYQQVLGQGPQFIFQYYEKEERGRGNFPDRFSARQFPNYSSELNVNALLLGDSALYLCASSPSGREHQETQYFGPGTRLLVL.

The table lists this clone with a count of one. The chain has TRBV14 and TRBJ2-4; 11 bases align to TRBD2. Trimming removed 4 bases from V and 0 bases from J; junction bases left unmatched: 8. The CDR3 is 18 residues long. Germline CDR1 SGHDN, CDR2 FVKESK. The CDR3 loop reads CASSRDGTSGLAKNIQYF. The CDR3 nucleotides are TGTGCCAGCAGCCGAGACGGGACTAGCGGTCTAGCCAAAAACATTCAGTACTTC.

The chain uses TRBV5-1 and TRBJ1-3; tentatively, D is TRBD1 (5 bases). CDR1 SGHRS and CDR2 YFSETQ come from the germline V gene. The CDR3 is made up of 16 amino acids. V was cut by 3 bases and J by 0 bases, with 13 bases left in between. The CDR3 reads CASSSDFQGSGNTIYF. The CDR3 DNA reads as TGCGCCAGCAGCTCCGATTTCCAGGGCTCTGGAAACACCATATATTTT.

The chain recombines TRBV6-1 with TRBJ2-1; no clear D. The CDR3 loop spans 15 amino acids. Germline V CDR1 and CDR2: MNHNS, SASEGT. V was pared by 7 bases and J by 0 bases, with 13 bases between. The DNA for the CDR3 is TGTGCCAGCAATAAATTTGCGAGCTCCTACAATGAGCAGTTCTTC. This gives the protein CASNKFASSYNEQFF.

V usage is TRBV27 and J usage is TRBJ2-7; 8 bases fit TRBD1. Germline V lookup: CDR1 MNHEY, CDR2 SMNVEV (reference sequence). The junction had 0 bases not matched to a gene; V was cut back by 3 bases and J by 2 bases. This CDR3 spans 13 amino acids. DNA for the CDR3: TGTGCCAGCAGTTTGGACAGGGCCTACGAGCAGTACTTC. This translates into CASSLDRAYEQYF.

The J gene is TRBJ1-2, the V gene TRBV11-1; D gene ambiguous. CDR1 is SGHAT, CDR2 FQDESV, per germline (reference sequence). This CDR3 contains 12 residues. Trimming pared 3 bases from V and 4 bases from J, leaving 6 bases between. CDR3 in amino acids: CASSFDTYGYTF. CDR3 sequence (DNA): TGTGCCAGCAGCTTTGACACCTATGGCTACACCTTC.

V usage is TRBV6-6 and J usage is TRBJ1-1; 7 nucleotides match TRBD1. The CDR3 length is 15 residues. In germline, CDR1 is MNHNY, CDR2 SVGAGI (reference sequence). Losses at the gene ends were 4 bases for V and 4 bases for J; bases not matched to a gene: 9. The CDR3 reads CASSSSSTGFTEAFF. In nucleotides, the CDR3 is TGTGCCAGCAGTTCTTCCTCGACAGGGTTCACTGAAGCTTTCTTT.

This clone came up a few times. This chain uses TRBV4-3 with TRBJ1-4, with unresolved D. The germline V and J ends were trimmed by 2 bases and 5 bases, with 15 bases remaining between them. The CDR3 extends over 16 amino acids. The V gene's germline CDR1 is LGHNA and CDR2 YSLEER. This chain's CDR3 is CASSQTSGAGNEKLFF. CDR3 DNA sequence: TGCGCCAGCAGCCAAACCTCGGGAGCAGGAAATGAAAAACTGTTTTTT.

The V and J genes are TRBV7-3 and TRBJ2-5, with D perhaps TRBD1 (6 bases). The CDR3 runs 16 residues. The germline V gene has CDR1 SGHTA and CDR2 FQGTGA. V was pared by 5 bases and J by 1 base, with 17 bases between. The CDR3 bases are TGTGCCAGCAGCCGCGGACAGAACGAACCCCAAGAGACCCAGTACTTC. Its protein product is CASSRGQNEPQETQYF.

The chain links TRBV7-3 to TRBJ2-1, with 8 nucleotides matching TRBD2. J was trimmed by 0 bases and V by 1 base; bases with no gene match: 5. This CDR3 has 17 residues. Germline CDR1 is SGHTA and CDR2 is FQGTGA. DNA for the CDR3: TGTGCCAGCAGCTTAATGGGACTAGACTCCTCCTACAATGAGCAGTTCTTC. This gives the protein CASSLMGLDSSYNEQFF.

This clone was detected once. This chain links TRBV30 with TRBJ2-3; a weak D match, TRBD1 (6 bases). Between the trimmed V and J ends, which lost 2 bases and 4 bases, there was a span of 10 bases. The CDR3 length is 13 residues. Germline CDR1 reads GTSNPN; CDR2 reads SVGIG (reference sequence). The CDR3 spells CAWSPQGPDTQYF. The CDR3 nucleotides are TGTGCCTGGAGTCCGCAGGGGCCAGATACGCAGTATTTT.

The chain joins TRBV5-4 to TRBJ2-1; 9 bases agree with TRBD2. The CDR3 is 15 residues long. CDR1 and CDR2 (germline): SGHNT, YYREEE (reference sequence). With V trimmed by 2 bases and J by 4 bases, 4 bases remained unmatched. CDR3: CASSLTSGPYNEQFF. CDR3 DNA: TGTGCCAGCAGCTTAACTAGCGGGCCTTACAATGAGCAGTTCTTC.

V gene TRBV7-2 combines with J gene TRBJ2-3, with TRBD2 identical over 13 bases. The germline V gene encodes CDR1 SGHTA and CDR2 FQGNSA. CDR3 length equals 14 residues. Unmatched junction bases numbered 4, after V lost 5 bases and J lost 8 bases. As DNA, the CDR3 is TGTGCCAGCAGCATTGGACTAGCGGGGGTTACGCAGTATTTT. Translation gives CASSIGLAGVTQYF.

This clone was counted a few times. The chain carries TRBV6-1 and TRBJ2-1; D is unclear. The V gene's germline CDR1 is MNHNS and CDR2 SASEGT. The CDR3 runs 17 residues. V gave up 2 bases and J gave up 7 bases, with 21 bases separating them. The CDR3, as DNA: TGTGCCAGCAGTGAAAGGTCAGCCGTGCTCGACGGGAATGAGCAGTTCTTC. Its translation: CASSERSAVLDGNEQFF.

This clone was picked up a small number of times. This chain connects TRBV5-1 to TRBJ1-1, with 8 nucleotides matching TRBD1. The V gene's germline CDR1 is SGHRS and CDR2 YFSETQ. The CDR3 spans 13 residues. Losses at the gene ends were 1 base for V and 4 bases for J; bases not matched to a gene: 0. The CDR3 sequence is CASSLQGATEAFF. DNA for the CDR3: TGCGCCAGCAGCTTGCAGGGGGCCACTGAAGCTTTCTTT.

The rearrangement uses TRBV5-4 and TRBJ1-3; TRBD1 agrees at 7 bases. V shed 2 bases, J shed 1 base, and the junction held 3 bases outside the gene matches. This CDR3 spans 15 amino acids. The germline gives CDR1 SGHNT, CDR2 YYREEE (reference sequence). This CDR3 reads CASSFMTGSGNTIYF. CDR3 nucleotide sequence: TGTGCCAGCAGCTTTATGACAGGGTCTGGAAACACCATATATTTT. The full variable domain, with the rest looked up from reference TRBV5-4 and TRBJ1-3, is ETGVTQSPTHLIKTRGQQVTLRCSSQSGHNTVSWYQQALGQGPQFIFQYYREEENGRGNFPPRFSGLQFPNYSSELNVNALELDDSALYLCASSFMTGSGNTIYFGEGSWLTVV.

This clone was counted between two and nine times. The CDR3 DNA reads TGTGCCAGCAGTTTATGGGCAGGTCGTATGTACGAGCAGTACTTC. Translated: CASSLWAGRMYEQYF. This rearrangement joins TRBV27 to TRBJ2-7; D is ambiguous. Trimming cost V 1 base and J 4 bases, with 14 bases left between them. This CDR3 region has 15 residues. Germline assignment: CDR1 MNHEY and CDR2 SMNVEV (reference sequence).

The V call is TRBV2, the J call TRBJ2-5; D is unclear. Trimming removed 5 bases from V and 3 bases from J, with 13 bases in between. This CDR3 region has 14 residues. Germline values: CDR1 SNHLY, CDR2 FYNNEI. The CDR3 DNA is TGTGCCAGCAGTCTCAATGGCCAGAAAGAGACCCAGTACTTC. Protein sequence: CASSLNGQKETQYF. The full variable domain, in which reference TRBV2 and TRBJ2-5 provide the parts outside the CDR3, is EPEVTQTPSHQVTQMGQEVILRCVPISNHLYFYWYRQILGQKVEFLVSFYNNEISEKSEIFDDQFSVERPDGSNFTLKIRSTKLEDSAMYFCASSLNGQKETQYFGPGTRLLVL.